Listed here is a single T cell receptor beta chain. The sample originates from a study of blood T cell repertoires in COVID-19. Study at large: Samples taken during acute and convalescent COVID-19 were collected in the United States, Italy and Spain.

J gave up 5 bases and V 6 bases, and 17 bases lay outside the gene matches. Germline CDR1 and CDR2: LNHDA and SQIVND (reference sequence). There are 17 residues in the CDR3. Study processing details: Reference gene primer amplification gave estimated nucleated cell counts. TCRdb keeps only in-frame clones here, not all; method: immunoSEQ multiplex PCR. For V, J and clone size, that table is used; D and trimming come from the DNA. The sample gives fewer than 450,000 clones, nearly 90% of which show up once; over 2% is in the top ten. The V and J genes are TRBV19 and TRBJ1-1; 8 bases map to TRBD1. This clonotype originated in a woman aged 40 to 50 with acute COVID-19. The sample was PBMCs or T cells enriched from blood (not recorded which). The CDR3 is CASSPSRGRGRRTEAFF. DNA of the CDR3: TGTGCCAGTAGCCCATCTAGGGGCAGGGGGCGGAGAACTGAAGCTTTCTTT.